This T cell receptor beta chain comes out of a study of blood T cell repertoires in COVID-19. The overall study: PBMCs, B-cell-depleted T cells, or T cells were the source of the cDNA or gDNA that made up the material.

The assay was immunoSEQ multiplex PCR, and TCRdb's table has in-frame clones only and misses some. The sample consists of 260,000 or so clones, approximately 90% of them appearing once. The CDR3 is made up of 13 amino acids. The V end was cut by 2 bases, the J end by 4 bases, with 11 bases between. CDR1 GTSNPN and CDR2 SVGIG come from the germline V gene (reference sequence). The specimen sequenced was PBMCs or T cells enriched from blood (not recorded which). The sequence was obtained from a man younger than 35 who had recovered from COVID-19. The V and J genes are TRBV30 and TRBJ1-2; no reliable D call. CDR3 in amino acids: CAWSRGNSYGYTF. The CDR3 DNA reads as TGTGCCTGGAGTAGAGGGAATAGCTATGGCTACACCTTC.